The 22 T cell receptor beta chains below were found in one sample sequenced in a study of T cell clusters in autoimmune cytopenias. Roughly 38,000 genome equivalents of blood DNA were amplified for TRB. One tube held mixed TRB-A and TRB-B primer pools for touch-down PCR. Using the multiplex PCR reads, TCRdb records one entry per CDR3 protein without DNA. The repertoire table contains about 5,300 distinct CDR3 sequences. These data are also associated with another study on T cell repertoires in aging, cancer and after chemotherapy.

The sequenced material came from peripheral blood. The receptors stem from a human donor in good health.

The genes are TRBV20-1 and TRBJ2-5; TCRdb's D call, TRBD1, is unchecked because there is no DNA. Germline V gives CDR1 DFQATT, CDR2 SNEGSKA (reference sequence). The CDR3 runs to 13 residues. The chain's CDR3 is CSARPTGQETQYF.

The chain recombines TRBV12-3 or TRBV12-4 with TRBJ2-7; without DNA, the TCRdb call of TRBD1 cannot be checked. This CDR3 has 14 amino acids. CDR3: CASSSTGGSDEQYF.

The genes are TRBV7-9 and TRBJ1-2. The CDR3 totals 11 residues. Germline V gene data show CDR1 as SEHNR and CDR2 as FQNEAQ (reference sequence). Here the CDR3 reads CASSLEVEGTF.

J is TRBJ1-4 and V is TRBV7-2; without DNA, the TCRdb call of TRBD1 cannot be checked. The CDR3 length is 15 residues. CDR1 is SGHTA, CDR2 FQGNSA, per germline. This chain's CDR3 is CASSPRTGWYEKLFF.

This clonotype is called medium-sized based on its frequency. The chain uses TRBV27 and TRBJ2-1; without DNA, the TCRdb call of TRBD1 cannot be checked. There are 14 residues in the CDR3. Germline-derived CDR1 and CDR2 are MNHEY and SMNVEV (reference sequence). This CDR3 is CASSSQGVYNEQFF.

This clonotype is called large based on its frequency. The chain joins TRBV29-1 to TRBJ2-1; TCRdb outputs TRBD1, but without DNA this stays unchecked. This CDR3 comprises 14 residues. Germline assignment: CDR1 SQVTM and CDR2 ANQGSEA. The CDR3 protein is CSVSRDRGYNEQFF.

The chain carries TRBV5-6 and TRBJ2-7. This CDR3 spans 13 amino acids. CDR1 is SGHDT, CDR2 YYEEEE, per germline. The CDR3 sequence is CASSLRSSYEQYF.

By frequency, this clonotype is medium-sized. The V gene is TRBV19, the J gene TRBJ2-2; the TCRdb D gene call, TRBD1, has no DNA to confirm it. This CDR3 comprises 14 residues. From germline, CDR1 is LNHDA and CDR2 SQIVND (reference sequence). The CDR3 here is CASTPGSNTGELFF. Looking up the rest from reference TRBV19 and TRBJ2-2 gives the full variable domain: DGGITQSPKYLFRKEGQNVTLSCEQNLNHDAMYWYRQDPGQGLRLIYYSQIVNDFQKGDIAEGYSVSREKKESFPLTVTSAQKNPTAFYLCASTPGSNTGELFFGEGSRLTVL.

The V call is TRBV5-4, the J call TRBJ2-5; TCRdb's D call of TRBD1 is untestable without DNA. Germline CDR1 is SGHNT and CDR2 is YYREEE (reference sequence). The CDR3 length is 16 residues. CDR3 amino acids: CASSARLGGPRETQYF.

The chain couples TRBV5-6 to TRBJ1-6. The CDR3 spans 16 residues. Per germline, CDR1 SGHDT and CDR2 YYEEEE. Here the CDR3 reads CASSLLEKGYNSPLHF.

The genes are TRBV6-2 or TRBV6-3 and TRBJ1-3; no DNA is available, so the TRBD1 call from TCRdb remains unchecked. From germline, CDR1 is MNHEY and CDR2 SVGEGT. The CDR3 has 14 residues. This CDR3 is CASTTSGKFDTIYF.

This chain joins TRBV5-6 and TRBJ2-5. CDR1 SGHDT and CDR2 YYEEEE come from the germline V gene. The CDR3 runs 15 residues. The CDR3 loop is CASSLEPGSQETQYF. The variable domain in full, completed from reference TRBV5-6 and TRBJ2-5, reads DAGVTQSPTHLIKTRGQQVTLRCSPKSGHDTVSWYQQALGQGPQFIFQYYEEEERQRGNFPDRFSGHQFPNYSSELNVNALLLGDSALYLCASSLEPGSQETQYFGPGTRLLVL.

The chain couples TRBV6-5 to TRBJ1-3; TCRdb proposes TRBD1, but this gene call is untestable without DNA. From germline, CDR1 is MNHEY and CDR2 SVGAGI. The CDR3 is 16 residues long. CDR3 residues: CASSWGQGSSGNTIYF.

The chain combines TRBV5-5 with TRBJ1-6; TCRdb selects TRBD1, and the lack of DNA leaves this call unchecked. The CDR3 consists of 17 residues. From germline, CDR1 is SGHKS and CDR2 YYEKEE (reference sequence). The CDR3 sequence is CASSPNLPRQGNSPLHF. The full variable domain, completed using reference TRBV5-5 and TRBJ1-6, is DAGVTQSPTHLIKTRGQQVTLRCSPISGHKSVSWYQQVLGQGPQFIFQYYEKEERGRGNFPDRFSARQFPNYSSELNVNALLLGDSALYLCASSPNLPRQGNSPLHFGNGTRLTVT.

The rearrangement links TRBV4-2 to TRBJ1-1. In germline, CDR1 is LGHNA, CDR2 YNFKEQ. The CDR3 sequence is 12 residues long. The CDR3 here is CASSLLGTEAFF.

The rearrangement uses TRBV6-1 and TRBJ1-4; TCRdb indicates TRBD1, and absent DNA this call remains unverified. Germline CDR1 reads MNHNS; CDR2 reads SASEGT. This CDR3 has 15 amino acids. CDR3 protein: CASSEGGRGGEKLFF.

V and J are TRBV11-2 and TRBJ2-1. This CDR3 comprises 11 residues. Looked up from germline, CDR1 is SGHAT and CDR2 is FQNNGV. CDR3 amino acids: CASSFYNEQFF.

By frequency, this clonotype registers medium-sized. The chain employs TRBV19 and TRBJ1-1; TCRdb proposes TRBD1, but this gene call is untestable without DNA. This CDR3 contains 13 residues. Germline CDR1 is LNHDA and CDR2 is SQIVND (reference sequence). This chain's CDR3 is CAARGQMNTEAFF.

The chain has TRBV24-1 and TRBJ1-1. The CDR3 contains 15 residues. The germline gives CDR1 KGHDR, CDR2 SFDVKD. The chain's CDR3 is CATSPATTMNTEAFF.

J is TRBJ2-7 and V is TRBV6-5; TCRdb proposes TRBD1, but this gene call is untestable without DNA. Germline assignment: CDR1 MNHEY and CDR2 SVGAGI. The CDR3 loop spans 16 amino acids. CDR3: CASRQGGSTSPYEQYF.

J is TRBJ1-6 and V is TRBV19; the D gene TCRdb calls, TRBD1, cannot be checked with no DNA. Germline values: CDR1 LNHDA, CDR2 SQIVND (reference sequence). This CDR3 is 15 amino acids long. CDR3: CASSVRDPYNSPLHF.

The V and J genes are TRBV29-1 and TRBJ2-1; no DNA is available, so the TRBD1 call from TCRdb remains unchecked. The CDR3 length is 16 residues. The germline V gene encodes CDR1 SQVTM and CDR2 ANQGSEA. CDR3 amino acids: CSVEEMRDRAYNEQFF.